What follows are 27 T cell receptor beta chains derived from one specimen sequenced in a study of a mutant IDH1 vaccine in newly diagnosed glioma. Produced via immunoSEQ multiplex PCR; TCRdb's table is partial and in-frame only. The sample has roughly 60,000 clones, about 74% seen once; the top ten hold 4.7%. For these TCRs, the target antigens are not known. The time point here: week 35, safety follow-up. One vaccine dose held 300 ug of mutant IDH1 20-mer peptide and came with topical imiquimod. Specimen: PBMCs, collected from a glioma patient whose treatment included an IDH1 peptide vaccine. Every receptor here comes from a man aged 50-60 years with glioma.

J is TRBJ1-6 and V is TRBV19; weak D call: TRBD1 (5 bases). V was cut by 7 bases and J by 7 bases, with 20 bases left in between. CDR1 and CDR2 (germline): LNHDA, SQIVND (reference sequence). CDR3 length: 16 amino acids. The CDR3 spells CASNGGETGGNSPLHF. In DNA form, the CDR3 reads TGTGCCAGTAATGGGGGAGAAACTGGAGGAAATTCACCCCTCCACTTT.

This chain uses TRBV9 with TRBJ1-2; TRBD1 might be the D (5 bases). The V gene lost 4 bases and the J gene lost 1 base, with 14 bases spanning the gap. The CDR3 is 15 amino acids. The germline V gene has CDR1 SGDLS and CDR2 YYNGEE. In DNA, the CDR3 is TGTGCCAGCAGCCTTAGACAGAGCCTTAACTATGGCTACACCTTC. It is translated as CASSLRQSLNYGYTF.

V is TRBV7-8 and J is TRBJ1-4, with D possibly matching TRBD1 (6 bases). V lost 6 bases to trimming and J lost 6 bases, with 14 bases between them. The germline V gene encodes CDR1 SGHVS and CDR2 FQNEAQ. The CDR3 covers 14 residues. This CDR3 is CASSTGHLYEKLFF. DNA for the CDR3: TGTGCCAGCAGTACGGGACATCTTTATGAAAAACTGTTTTTT.

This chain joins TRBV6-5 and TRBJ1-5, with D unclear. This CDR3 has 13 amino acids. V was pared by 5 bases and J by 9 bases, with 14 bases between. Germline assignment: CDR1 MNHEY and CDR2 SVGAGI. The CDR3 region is CASSPTSWRPQHF. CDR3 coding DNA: TGTGCCAGCAGTCCGACCTCTTGGCGGCCCCAGCATTTT.

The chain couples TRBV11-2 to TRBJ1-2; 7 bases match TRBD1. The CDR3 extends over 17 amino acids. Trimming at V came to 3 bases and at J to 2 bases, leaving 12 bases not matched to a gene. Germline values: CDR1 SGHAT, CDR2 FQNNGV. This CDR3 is CASSFFQTGPKNYGYTF. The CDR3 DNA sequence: TGTGCCAGCAGCTTTTTTCAGACAGGGCCGAAAAACTATGGCTACACCTTC. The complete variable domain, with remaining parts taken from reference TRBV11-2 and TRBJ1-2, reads EAGVAQSPRYKIIEKRQSVAFWCNPISGHATLYWYQQILGQGPKLLIQFQNNGVVDDSQLPKDRFSAERLKGVDSTLKIQPAKLEDSAVYLCASSFFQTGPKNYGYTFGSGTRLTVV.

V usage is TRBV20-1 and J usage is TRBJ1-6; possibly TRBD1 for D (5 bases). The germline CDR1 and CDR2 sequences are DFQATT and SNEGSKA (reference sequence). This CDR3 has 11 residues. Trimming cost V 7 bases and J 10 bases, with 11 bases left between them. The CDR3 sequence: CSGGGKSPLHF. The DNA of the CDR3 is TGCAGTGGGGGGGGGAAATCACCCCTCCACTTT.

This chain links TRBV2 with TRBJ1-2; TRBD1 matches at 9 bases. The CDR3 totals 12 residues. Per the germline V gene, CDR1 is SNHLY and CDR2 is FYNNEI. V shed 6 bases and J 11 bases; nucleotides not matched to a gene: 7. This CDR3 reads CASSPDRGLYTF. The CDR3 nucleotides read TGTGCCAGCAGCCCGGACAGGGGCTTGTACACCTTC.

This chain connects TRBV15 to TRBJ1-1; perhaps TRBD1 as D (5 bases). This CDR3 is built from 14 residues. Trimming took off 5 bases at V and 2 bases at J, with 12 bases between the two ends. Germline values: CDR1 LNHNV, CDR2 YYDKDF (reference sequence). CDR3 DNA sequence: TGTGCCACCAGCCCGCTAGGGGTAAACACTGAAGCTTTCTTT. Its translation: CATSPLGVNTEAFF.

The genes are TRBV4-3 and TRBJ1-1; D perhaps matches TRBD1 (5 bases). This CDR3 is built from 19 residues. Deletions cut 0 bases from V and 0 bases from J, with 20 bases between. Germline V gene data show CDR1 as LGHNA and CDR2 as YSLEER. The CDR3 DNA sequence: TGCGCCAGCAGCCAAGAGTGGGGACGCTTCAGATCCATGAACACTGAAGCTTTCTTT. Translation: CASSQEWGRFRSMNTEAFF.

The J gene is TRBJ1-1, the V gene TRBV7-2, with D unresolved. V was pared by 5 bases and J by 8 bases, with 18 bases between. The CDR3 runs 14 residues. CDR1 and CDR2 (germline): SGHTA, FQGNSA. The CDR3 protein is CASSRPGSQWEAFF. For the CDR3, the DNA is TGTGCCAGCAGCCGCCCCGGCTCTCAGTGGGAAGCTTTCTTT. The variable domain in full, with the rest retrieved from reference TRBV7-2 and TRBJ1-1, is GAGVSQSPSNKVTEKGKDVELRCDPISGHTALYWYRQSLGQGLEFLIYFQGNSAPDKSGLPSDRFSAERTGGSVSTLTIQRTQQEDSAVYLCASSRPGSQWEAFFGQGTRLTVV.

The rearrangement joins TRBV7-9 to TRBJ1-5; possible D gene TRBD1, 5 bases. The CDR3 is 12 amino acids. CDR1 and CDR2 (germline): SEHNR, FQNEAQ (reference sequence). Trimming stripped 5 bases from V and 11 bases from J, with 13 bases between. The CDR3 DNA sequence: TGTGCCAGCAGCCCGGGGACCTCGACCCAGCATTTT. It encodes CASSPGTSTQHF.

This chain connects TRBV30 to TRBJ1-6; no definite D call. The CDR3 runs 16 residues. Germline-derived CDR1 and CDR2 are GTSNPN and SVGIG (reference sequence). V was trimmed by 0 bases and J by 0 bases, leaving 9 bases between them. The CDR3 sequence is CAWSVRSSSYNSPLHF. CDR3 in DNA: TGTGCCTGGAGTGTACGGAGTAGCTCCTATAATTCACCCCTCCACTTT.

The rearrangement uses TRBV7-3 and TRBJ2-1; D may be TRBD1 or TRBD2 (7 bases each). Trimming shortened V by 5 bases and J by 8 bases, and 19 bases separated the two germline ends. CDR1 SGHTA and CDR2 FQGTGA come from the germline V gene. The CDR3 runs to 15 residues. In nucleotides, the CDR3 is TGTGCCAGCAGCCGCCGGGACAGCGGGATTGATGAGCAGTTCTTC. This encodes CASSRRDSGIDEQFF.

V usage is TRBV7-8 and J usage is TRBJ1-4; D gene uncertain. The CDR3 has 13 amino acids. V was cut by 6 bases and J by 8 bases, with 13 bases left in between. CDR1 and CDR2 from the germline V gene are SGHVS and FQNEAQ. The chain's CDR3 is CASSHEGYEKLFF. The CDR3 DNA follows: TGTGCCAGCAGTCACGAGGGATACGAAAAACTGTTTTTT.

This CDR3 reads CASSIDGNQPQHF. As DNA, the CDR3 is TGTGCCAGTAGTATAGACGGCAATCAGCCCCAGCATTTT. The V and J genes are TRBV19 and TRBJ1-5; D unresolved. The CDR3 extends over 13 amino acids. The V gene lost 0 bases and the J gene lost 2 bases, with 2 bases spanning the gap. Germline V CDR1 and CDR2: LNHDA, SQIVND (reference sequence).

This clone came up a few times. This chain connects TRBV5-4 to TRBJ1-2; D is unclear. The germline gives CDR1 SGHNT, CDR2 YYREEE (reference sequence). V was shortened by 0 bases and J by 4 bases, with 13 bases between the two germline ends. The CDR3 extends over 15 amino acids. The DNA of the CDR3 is TGTGCCAGCAGCTTGGGGGCCATCGAACGCTATGGCTACACCTTC. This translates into CASSLGAIERYGYTF.

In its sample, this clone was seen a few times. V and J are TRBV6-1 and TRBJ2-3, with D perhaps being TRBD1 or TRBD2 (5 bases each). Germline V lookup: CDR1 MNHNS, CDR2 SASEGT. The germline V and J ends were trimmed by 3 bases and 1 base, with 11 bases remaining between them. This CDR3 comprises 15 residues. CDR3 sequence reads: CASSDGVGGTDTQYF. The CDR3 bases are TGTGCCAGCAGTGACGGGGTGGGGGGCACAGATACGCAGTATTTT.

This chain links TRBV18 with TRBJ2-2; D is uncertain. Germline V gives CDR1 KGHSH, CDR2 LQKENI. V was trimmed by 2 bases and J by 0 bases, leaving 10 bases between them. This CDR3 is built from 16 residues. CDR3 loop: CASSPTGRANTGELFF. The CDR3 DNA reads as TGTGCCAGCTCACCAACCGGACGGGCGAACACCGGGGAGCTGTTTTTT.

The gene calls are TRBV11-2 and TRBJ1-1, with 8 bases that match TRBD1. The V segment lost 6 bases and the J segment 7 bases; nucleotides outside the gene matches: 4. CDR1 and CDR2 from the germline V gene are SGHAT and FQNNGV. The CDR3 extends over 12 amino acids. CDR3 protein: CASRPQGGEAFF. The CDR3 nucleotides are TGTGCCAGCAGACCACAGGGGGGTGAAGCTTTCTTT.

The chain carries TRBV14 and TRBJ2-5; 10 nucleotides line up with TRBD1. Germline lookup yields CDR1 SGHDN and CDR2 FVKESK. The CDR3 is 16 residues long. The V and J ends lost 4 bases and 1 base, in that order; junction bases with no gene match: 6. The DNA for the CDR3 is TGTGCCAGCAGCCTACGGACAGGGGGTCTCCAAGAGACCCAGTACTTC. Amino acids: CASSLRTGGLQETQYF.

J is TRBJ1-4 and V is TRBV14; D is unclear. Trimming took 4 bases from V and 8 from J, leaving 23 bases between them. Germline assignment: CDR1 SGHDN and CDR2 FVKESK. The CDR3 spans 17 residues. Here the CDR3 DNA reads TGTGCCAGCAGCCTCTTCGGTCGAGTAGGGAGAGACGAAAAACTGTTTTTT. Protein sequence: CASSLFGRVGRDEKLFF. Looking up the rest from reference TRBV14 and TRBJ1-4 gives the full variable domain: EAGVTQFPSHSVIEKGQTVTLRCDPISGHDNLYWYRRVMGKEIKFLLHFVKESKQDESGMPNNRFLAERTGGTYSTLKVQPAELEDSGVYFCASSLFGRVGRDEKLFFGSGTQLSVL.

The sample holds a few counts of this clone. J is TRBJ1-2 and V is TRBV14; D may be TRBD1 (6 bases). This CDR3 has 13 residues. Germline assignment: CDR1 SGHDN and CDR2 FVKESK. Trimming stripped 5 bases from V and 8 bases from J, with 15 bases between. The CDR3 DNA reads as TGTGCCAGCAGCAAACAGGACAGATCAGGCTACACCTTC. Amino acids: CASSKQDRSGYTF.

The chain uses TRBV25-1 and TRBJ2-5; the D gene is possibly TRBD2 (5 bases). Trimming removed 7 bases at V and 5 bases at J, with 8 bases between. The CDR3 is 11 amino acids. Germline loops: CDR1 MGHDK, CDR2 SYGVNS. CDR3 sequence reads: CASTQRETQYF. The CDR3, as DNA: TGTGCCAGCACCCAGCGGGAGACCCAGTACTTC.

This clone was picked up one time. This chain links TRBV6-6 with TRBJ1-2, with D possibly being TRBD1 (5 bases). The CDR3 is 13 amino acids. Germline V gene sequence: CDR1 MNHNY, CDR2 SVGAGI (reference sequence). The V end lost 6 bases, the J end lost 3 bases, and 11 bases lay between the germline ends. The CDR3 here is CASSSVGDYGYTF. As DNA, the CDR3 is TGTGCCAGCAGCTCCGTGGGGGACTATGGCTACACCTTC.

CDR3 sequence (DNA): TGTGCCAGCACCGACAGGACGGCTACGGGCTACACCTTC. This codes for CASTDRTATGYTF. This chain connects TRBV5-6 to TRBJ1-2; tentative D call: TRBD1 (6 bases). V shed 6 bases and J shed 8 bases, with 17 bases lying between them. Per germline, CDR1 SGHDT and CDR2 YYEEEE. This CDR3 is 13 amino acids long.

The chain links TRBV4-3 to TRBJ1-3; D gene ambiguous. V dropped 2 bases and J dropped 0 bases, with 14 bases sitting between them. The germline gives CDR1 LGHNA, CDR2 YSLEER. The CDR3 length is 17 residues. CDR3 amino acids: CASSQSLGTGSGNTIYF. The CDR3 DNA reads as TGCGCCAGCAGCCAATCGTTAGGAACGGGCTCTGGAAACACCATATATTTT.

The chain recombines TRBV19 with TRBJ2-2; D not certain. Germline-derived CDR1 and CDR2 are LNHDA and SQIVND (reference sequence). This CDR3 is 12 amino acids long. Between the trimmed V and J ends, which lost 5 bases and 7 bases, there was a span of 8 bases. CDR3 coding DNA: TGTGCCAGTAGTGGCCATCTCGGGGAGCTGTTTTTT. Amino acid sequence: CASSGHLGELFF.